Listed below are T cell receptor beta chains from one sample, sequenced in a study of T cell changes during pregnancy in multiple sclerosis. Measured with immunoSEQ multiplex PCR; TCRdb has only the in-frame clones, and not every one. The sample carries tens of thousands of clones, around nine tenths recorded once. The source was peripheral blood, collected in the first trimester of pregnancy. The receptors here all came from a female donor in good health, enrolled as a control in a pregnancy study. CDR3s include the opening cysteine and the closing phenylalanine or tryptophan. The order of the fields is V gene, J gene, D gene, clone size, CDR3 DNA, CDR3 protein. A D gene is named only where the DNA matches it firmly. Clone sizes are given selectively: once, few, many, or a class where the clone is expanded.

TRBV4-3	TRBJ2-1	.	.	TGCGCCAGCAGCCAAATTAGCGCCGGCTACAATGAGCAGTTCTTC	CASSQISAGYNEQFF
TRBV10-3	TRBJ2-2	.	.	TGTGCCATCAGACCGGGTCCCCCCGGGGAGCTGTTTTTT	CAIRPGPPGELFF
TRBV19	TRBJ1-5	TRBD1	.	TGTGCCAGTAGTAAATGGGACAGGGGCCATCAGCCCCAGCATTTT	CASSKWDRGHQPQHF
TRBV6-1	TRBJ2-3	TRBD2	few	TGTGCCAGCAGTGAACTAGCGGGGGGACCTCAGGATACGCAGTATTTT	CASSELAGGPQDTQYF
TRBV4-1	TRBJ1-6	TRBD1	.	TGCGCCAGCAGCCACCTAACAGGGGACGGCGATTCACCCCTCCACTTT	CASSHLTGDGDSPLHF
TRBV5-1	TRBJ2-7	TRBD2	once	TGCGCCAGCAGCTTGGCAAGTAGCGGGAGTTCCTACGAGCAGTACTTC	CASSLASSGSSYEQYF
TRBV14	TRBJ1-2	.	once	TGTGCCAGCAGCCAACTCACAGGGTCGGACTATGGCTACACCTTC	CASSQLTGSDYGYTF
TRBV6-5	TRBJ1-5	.	.	TGTGCCAGCAGCAAGGGGTTATTCAGGCCCCAGCATTTT	CASSKGLFRPQHF
TRBV7-9	TRBJ1-4	.	.	TGTGCCAGCAGCTCCGGGGGGTTGGTTAATGAAAAACTGTTTTTT	CASSSGGLVNEKLFF
TRBV28	TRBJ2-2	.	.	TGTGCCAGCAGTGTTTCAGGCCCAGGGGAGCTGTTTTTT	CASSVSGPGELFF
TRBV10-3	TRBJ2-4	TRBD2	.	TGTGCCATCAGTGAGTCACGGGGGGAGGCCAAAAACATTCAGTACTTC	CAISESRGEAKNIQYF
TRBV11-2	TRBJ2-1	.	.	TGTGCCAGCAGAACCTTAGCGGCCAGCTCCTACAATGAGCAGTTCTTC	CASRTLAASSYNEQFF
TRBV4-3	TRBJ2-1	.	.	TGCGCCAGCAGCCAATTCCGAGGGCTAGCAGATGAGCAGTTCTTC	CASSQFRGLADEQFF
TRBV29-1	TRBJ2-7	TRBD1	once	TGCAGCGCCCTATTGGACAGGGGCTACGAGCAGTACTTC	CSALLDRGYEQYF
TRBV27	TRBJ2-4	.	.	TGTGCCAGCACCTCCATCTCGGGACTAGCCAAAAACATTCAGTACTTC	CASTSISGLAKNIQYF
TRBV19	TRBJ2-3	.	.	TGTGCCAGTAATGAAGACAGCCACACAGATACGCAGTATTTT	CASNEDSHTDTQYF
TRBV19	TRBJ2-1	.	.	TGTGCCAGTAGTCTAGGACTGGAGGGCAGGGCCCATGAGCAGTTCTTC	CASSLGLEGRAHEQFF
TRBV10-3	TRBJ2-7	.	.	TGTGCCATCAGTCCGGACAGTTTAGTGTCCTACGAGCAGTACTTC	CAISPDSLVSYEQYF